This T cell receptor (beta chain) was identified in a study of blood T cell repertoires in COVID-19. Assay used: immunoSEQ multiplex PCR; TCRdb lists only in-frame clones, some missing. The table lists some 170,000 clones, about 90% of them singletons. This TCR was recovered from a human donor with acute COVID-19. The donor label of this sample is uncertain. The sequenced material came from PBMCs or T cells enriched from blood (not recorded which).

The CDR3 sequence: CASNPQGAQAQHF. In nucleotides, the CDR3 is TGTGCCAGTAATCCACAGGGGGCGCAAGCCCAGCATTTT. The chain has TRBV19 and TRBJ1-5; 9 bases align to TRBD1. CDR1 and CDR2 from the germline V gene are LNHDA and SQIVND (reference sequence). The V gene end was trimmed by 7 bases and the J gene end by 11 bases; junction bases not matched to a gene: 9. This CDR3 is 13 amino acids long.